Listed here is a single T cell receptor beta chain. The antigen remains undetermined. This CDR3 spans 15 amino acids. Germline loops: CDR1 MDHEN, CDR2 SYDVKM. V shed 2 bases and J shed 4 bases, with 14 bases lying between them. Bulk CD8+ and CD4+ cells came from magnetic negative isolation; CD8+ TEMRA by FACS. These data originate in a study of CD8 T cells in Susac syndrome. Study-level background: Clinical remission applied to 8 or 9 sequenced Susac syndrome patients, and roughly six had active disease. Broader study findings: By the study's own acknowledgment, its TCR sequencing and HLA analysis included relatively few individuals.

cDNA came from about 0.5 to 1 ug RNA primed by random hexamers. The CDR3 of TCR beta was amplified by immunoSEQ multiplex PCR across 54 Vbeta and 13 Jbeta. TCRdb re-called the immunoSEQ multiplex PCR reads through MiXCR, storing one row per CDR3 protein. Of hundreds of thousands of distinct CDR3 sequences listed, 85% to 95% are singletons. This clonotype was obtained from a human donor with Susac syndrome. The source material was CD4+ T cells from PBMCs. The genes are TRBV28 and TRBJ1-2; D perhaps matches TRBD1 (5 bases). The CDR3 loop is CASSLSDSPRYGYTF. The CDR3 DNA reads as TGTGCCAGCAGTTTAAGTGACAGTCCCCGCTATGGCTACACCTTC.